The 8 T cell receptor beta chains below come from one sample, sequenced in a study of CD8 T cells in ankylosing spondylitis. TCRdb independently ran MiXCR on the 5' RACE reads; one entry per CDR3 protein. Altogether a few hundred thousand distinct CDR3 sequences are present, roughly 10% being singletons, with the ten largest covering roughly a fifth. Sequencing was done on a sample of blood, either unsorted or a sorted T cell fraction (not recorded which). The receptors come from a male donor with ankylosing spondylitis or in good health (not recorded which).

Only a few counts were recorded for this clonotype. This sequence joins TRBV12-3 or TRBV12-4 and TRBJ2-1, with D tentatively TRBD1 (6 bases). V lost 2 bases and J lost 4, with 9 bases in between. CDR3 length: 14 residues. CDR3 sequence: CASSLWDTYNEQFF. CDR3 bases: TGTGCCAGCAGTTTATGGGACACTTACAATGAGCAGTTCTTC.

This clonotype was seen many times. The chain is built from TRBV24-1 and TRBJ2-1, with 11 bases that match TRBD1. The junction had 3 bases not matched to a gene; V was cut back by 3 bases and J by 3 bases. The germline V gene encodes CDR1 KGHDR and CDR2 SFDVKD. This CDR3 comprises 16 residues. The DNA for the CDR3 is TGTGCCACCAGTGATCCCGGGACAGGGGGCTACAATGAGCAGTTCTTC. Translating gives CATSDPGTGGYNEQFF.

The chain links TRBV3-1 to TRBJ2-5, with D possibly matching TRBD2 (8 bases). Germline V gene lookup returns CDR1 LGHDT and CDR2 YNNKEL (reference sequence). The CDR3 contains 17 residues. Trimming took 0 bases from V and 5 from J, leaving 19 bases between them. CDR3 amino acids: CASSQDPSGGQRETQYF. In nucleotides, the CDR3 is TGTGCCAGCAGCCAAGATCCCAGCGGGGGACAGAGGGAGACCCAGTACTTC.

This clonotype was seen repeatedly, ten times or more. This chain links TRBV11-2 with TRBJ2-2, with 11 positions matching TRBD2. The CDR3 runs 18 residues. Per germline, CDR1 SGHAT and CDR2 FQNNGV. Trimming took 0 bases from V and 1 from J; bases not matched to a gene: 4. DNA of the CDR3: TGTGCCAGCAGCTTAGAACTAGCGGGGGCCCTGAACACCGGGGAGCTGTTTTTT. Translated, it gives CASSLELAGALNTGELFF.

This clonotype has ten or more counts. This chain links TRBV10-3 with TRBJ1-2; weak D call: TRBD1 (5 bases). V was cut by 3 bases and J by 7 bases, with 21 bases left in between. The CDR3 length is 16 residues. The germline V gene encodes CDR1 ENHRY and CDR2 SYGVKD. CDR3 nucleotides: TGTGCCATCAGTGATGTTCTTGGGCAGGGCGGCGTTGGCTACACCTTC. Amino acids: CAISDVLGQGGVGYTF.

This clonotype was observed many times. The CDR3 nucleotides read TGTGCCATCAGTGCAGGGACTAGCGGGAATTACAATGAGCAGTTCTTC. Translating it yields CAISAGTSGNYNEQFF. The gene calls are TRBV10-3 and TRBJ2-1; 13 bases align to TRBD2. V was clipped by 4 bases and J by 4 bases; unmatched bases: 4. CDR3 length: 16 amino acids. CDR1 ENHRY and CDR2 SYGVKD come from the germline V gene.

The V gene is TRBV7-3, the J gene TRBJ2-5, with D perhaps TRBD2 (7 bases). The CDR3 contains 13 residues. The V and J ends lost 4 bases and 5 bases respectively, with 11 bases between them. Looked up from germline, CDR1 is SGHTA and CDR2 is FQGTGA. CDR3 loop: CASSSWGGETQYF. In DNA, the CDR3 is TGTGCCAGCAGCTCTTGGGGGGGCGAGACCCAGTACTTC.

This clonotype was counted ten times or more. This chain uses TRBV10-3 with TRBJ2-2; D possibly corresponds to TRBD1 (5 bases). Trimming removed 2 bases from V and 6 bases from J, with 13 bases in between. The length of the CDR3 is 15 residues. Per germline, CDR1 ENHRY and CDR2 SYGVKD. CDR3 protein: CAISELKGLAGELFF. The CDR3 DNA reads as TGTGCCATCAGTGAGCTCAAGGGGCTAGCCGGGGAGCTGTTTTTT.